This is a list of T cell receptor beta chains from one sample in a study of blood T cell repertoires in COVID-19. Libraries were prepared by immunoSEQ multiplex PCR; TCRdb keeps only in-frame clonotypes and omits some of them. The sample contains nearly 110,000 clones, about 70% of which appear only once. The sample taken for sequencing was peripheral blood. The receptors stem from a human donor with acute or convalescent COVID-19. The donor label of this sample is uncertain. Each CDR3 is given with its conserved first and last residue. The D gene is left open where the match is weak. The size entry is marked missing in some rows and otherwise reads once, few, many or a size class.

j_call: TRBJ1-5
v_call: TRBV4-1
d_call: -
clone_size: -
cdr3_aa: CASSHLGGTGNQPQHF
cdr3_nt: TGCGCCAGCAGCCATCTCGGCGGGACTGGCAATCAGCCCCAGCATTTT

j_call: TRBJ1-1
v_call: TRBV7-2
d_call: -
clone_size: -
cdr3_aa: CASSLALRVGAFF
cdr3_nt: TGTGCCAGCAGCTTAGCGCTCAGGGTCGGGGCTTTCTTT

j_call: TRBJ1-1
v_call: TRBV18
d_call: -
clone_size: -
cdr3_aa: CASSPSLNTEAFF
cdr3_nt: TGTGCCAGCTCACCTTCACTAAACACTGAAGCTTTCTTT

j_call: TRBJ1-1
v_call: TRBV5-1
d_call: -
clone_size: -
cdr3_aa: CASSPVLNTEAFF
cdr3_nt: TGCGCCAGCAGCCCGGTCTTGAACACTGAAGCTTTCTTT

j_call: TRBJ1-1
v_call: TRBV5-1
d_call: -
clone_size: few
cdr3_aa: CASREGLATEAFF
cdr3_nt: TGCGCCAGCAGGGAGGGGTTGGCCACTGAAGCTTTCTTT

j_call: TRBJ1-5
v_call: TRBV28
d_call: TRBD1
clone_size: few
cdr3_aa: CASHRGDQPQHF
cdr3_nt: TGTGCCAGTCACAGGGGAGATCAGCCCCAGCATTTT

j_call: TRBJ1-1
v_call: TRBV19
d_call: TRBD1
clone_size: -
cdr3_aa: CASNRDRGFQGARGNTEAFF
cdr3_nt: TGTGCCAGCAACCGGGACAGGGGTTTTCAGGGCGCTCGCGGGAACACTGAAGCTTTCTTT

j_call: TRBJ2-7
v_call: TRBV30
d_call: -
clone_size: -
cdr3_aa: CAWAGGHASYEQYF
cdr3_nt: TGTGCCTGGGCAGGTGGACACGCGTCCTACGAGCAGTACTTC

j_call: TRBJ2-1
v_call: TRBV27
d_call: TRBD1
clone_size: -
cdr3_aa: CASRQIRTGPYNEQFF
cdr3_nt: TGTGCCAGCAGACAAATAAGGACAGGACCTTACAATGAGCAGTTCTTC

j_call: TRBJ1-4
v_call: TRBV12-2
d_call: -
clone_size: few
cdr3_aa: CASRLEGQGSEKLFF
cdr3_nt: TGTGCAAGTCGCTTAGAGGGGCAGGGCAGTGAAAAACTGTTTTTT

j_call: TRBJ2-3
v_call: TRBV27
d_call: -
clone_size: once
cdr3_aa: CASSLSRRGRDTQYF
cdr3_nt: TGTGCCAGCAGTTTATCGCGACGGGGAAGGGATACGCAGTATTTT

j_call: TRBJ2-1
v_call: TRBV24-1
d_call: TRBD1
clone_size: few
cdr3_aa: CATSDSSGTGGYEQFF
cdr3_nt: TGTGCCACCAGTGATTCATCCGGGACAGGGGGGTATGAGCAGTTCTTC

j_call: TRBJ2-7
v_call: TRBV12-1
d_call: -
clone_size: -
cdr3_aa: CASSSGTSGGDSSYEQYF
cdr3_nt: TGTGCCAGCAGCTCCGGGACTAGCGGGGGGGATAGCTCCTACGAGCAGTACTTC

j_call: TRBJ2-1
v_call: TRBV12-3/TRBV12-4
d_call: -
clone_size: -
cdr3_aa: CASKGLNNEQFF
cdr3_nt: TGTGCCAGCAAGGGACTTAACAATGAGCAGTTCTTC

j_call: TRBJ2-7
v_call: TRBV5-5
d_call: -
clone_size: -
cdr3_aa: CASSRQLGNSYEQYF
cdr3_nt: TGTGCCAGCAGCCGACAGCTGGGGAATTCCTACGAGCAGTACTTC

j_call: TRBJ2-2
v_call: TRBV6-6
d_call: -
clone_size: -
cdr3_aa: CASTQGQRNTGELFF
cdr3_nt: TGTGCCAGCACCCAGGGGCAGAGGAACACCGGGGAGCTGTTTTTT

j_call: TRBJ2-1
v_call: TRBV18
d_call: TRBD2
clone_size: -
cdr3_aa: CASSPRLAGGPAEQFF
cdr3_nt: TGTGCCAGCTCACCAAGGCTAGCGGGGGGGCCGGCTGAGCAGTTCTTC

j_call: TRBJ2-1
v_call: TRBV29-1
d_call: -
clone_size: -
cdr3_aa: CSVEGGYEQFF
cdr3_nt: TGCAGCGTTGAAGGGGGCTATGAGCAGTTCTTC

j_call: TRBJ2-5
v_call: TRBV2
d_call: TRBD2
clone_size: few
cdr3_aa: CASSPTSGGVGTQYF
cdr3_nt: TGTGCCAGCAGCCCGACTAGCGGGGGGGTCGGGACCCAGTACTTC

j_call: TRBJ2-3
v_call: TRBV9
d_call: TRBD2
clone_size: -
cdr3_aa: CASSAGTSGGADTQYF
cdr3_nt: TGTGCCAGCAGCGCCGGGACTAGCGGGGGGGCCGATACGCAGTATTTT

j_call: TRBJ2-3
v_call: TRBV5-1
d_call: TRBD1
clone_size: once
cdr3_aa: CASSLGRGQGTDTQYF
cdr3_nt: TGCGCCAGCAGCTTGGGTCGGGGACAGGGCACAGATACGCAGTATTTT

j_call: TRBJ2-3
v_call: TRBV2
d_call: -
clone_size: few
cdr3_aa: CASSPGGGKTDTQYF
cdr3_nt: TGTGCCAGCAGCCCCGGGGGAGGCAAGACAGATACGCAGTATTTT

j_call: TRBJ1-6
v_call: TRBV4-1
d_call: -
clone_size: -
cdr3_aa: CASSQFFLSYNSPLHF
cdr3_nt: TGCGCCAGCAGCCAATTCTTTCTCAGTTATAATTCACCCCTCCACTTT

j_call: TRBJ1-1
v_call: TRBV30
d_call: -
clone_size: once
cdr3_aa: CAWSIQAHTEAFF
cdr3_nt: TGTGCCTGGAGTATACAGGCGCACACTGAAGCTTTCTTT

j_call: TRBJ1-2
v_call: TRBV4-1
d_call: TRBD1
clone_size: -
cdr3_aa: CASSQGWDRGSYGYTF
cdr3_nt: TGCGCCAGCAGCCAAGGGTGGGACAGGGGAAGCTATGGCTACACCTTC

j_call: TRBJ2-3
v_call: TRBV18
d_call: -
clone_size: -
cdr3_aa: CASSPPRGTMSSDTQYF
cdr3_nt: TGTGCCAGCTCACCACCTCGGGGGACGATGTCCTCAGATACGCAGTATTTT